Listed below are T cell receptor beta chains from one sample, sequenced in a study of T cell responses to AZD1222 COVID-19 vaccine. The data were produced by immunoSEQ multiplex PCR, yet TCRdb's version contains in-frame clones alone and is incomplete. The sample includes under 200,000 clones, more than 70% of them seen just once. Material: peripheral blood, obtained 28 days after the second AZD1222 dose. These receptors all come from an adult who received the AZD1222 COVID-19 vaccine. Both conserved end residues are part of each CDR3. A D gene is named only where the DNA matches it firmly. Clone size appears in some rows only: once, few, many, or a class for an expanded clone.

size: .; J: TRBJ2-3; V: TRBV29-1; D: .; CDR3: CSVRGGTSSTDTQYF; DNA: TGCAGCGTTCGAGGGGGGACCTCTAGCACAGATACGCAGTATTTT
size: .; J: TRBJ2-2; V: TRBV10-3; D: .; CDR3: CAIRQGNTGELFF; DNA: TGTGCCATCAGACAGGGGAACACCGGGGAGCTGTTTTTT
size: .; J: TRBJ2-7; V: TRBV19; D: TRBD1; CDR3: CASRAQGQGPRTGEQYF; DNA: TGTGCCAGTAGGGCACAGGGGCAGGGTCCTCGTACGGGCGAGCAGTACTTC
size: .; J: TRBJ2-1; V: TRBV7-2; D: .; CDR3: CASSPLGNEQFF; DNA: TGTGCCAGCAGCCCTCTCGGCAATGAGCAGTTCTTC
size: .; J: TRBJ2-6; V: TRBV7-9; D: .; CDR3: CASSLRGISGANVLTF; DNA: TGTGCCAGCAGCTTACGAGGGATCTCTGGGGCCAACGTCCTGACTTTC
size: .; J: TRBJ2-1; V: TRBV18; D: TRBD2; CDR3: CASSPRTSANEQFF; DNA: TGTGCCAGCTCACCCCGGACTAGCGCCAATGAGCAGTTCTTC
size: .; J: TRBJ2-5; V: TRBV9; D: .; CDR3: CASSEHLGQETQYF; DNA: TGTGCCAGCAGCGAGCATCTTGGCCAAGAGACCCAGTACTTC
size: .; J: TRBJ2-3; V: TRBV30; D: .; CDR3: CAWSPGVSDTQYF; DNA: TGTGCCTGGAGTCCGGGAGTGTCAGATACGCAGTATTTT
size: .; J: TRBJ2-6; V: TRBV28; D: .; CDR3: CASSSSGANVLTF; DNA: TGTGCCAGCAGTTCCTCTGGGGCCAACGTCCTGACTTTC
size: few; J: TRBJ1-1; V: TRBV3-1/TRBV3-2; D: .; CDR3: CASSQAAGGNTEAFF; DNA: TGTGCCAGCAGCCAAGCAGCGGGAGGGAACACTGAAGCTTTCTTT